These 2 T cell receptor beta chains originate from one sample sequenced in a study of pediatric ulcerative colitis. The protocol was immunoSEQ multiplex PCR, while the TCRdb copy is restricted to in-frame clones and leaves out a portion. The sample records 32,000 or so clones, around 80% being singletons. Sequences were obtained from blood. The receptors originated from a boy aged 5-17 years with severe ulcerative colitis.

In nucleotides, the CDR3 is TGTGCCAGCAGTCGCGGGGGGACAGGGGCTCCAGGGAACTATGGCTACACCTTC. Translating gives CASSRGGTGAPGNYGYTF. The chain employs TRBV2 and TRBJ1-2, with TRBD1 matching over 10 bases. CDR3 length: 18 amino acids. The ends lost 5 bases at V and 2 bases at J; junction bases unmatched: 14. Germline V CDR1 and CDR2: SNHLY, FYNNEI.

J is TRBJ2-3 and V is TRBV19, with a tentative D call TRBD1 (5 bases). The V end lost 5 bases, the J end lost 4 bases, and 10 bases lay between the germline ends. The CDR3 extends over 13 amino acids. Germline V gene lookup returns CDR1 LNHDA and CDR2 SQIVND (reference sequence). Here the CDR3 reads CASSVQGADTQYF. The CDR3 coding sequence is TGTGCCAGTAGTGTCCAGGGTGCAGATACGCAGTATTTT.